Listed below are T cell receptor beta chains from one sample, sequenced in a study of Graves' ophthalmopathy and Graves' hyperthyroidism. TCRdb re-called the multiplex PCR reads through MiXCR, storing one row per CDR3 protein. Of approximately 700,000 distinct CDR3 sequences detected, roughly two fifths appear once; the ten largest clones hold 44%. What was sequenced was peripheral blood. These receptors were obtained from an adult man with Graves' ophthalmopathy. Each CDR3 is given with its conserved first and last residue. A D gene is named only where the DNA matches it firmly. The size field is filled for only some rows; it gives once, few, many or a size class.

TRBV20-1	.	TRBJ1-2	many	11	TGCAGTGCTAACATTAACTATGGCTACACCTTC	CSANINYGYTF
TRBV7-9	TRBD1	TRBJ1-2	once	15	TGTGCCAGCAGCTTAGATCACAGGGGTACCTATGGCTACACCTTC	CASSLDHRGTYGYTF
TRBV20-1	.	TRBJ1-1	many	13	TGCAGTGCTCCACAGGGAAAAGTAGCTGAAGCTTTCTTT	CSAPQGKVAEAFF
TRBV24-1	.	TRBJ1-5	.	15	TGCGCCAGCAGCCAACATGGACAGTGGAATCAGCCCCAGCATTTT	CASSQHGQWNQPQHF
TRBV7-3	.	TRBJ2-5	few	13	TGTGCCAGCAACCGCGGCCGAGGGGAGACCCAGTACTTC	CASNRGRGETQYF
TRBV10-3	.	TRBJ2-7	.	15	TGTGCCAGCAGCCCCGCTCACACCATCTACTACGAGCAGTACTTC	CASSPAHTIYYEQYF
TRBV7-9	.	TRBJ2-7	few	13	TGTGCCAGCAGCTTAGGGGAGAACTACGAGCAGTACTTC	CASSLGENYEQYF
TRBV29-1	TRBD1	TRBJ1-5	.	13	TGCAGCTCCTCCGGGACAGATTATCAGCCCCAGCATTTT	CSSSGTDYQPQHF
TRBV10-3	.	TRBJ1-4	.	17	TGTGCCAGCAGTTACGGGGGACCGCACTCAACTAATGAAAAACTGTTTTTT	CASSYGGPHSTNEKLFF
TRBV7-9	TRBD1	TRBJ2-5	.	15	TGTGCCAGCAGTTGGGGGACAGGGCCGGCAGAGACCCAGCACTTC	CASSWGTGPAETQHF
TRBV29-1	.	TRBJ1-4	.	16	TGCAGCGTTGCTGGGATACCTATAGCAACTAATGAAAAACTGTTTTTT	CSVAGIPIATNEKLFF
TRBV20-1	.	TRBJ2-7	many	14	TGCAGTGCTAGAGATCGCGGGACCTCCTACGAGCAGTACTTC	CSARDRGTSYEQYF
TRBV10-3	.	TRBJ2-7	once	14	TGTGCCATCAGTTACGCGGTAGTCTCCTACGCGCAGTACTTC	CAISYAVVSYAQYF
TRBV20-1	.	TRBJ2-7	many	12	TGCAGTGCTAGGACGGACGTCGTCGAGCAGTACTTC	CSARTDVVEQYF
TRBV10-3	.	TRBJ1-1	.	15	TGTGCCAGCAGTTACTCTGGACAAGGGAACACTGAAGCTTTCTTT	CASSYSGQGNTEAFF
TRBV9	.	TRBJ1-2	few	12	TGTGCCAGCAGCCCCCAGGGTGGCGGCTACACCTTC	CASSPQGGGYTF
TRBV29-1	TRBD1	TRBJ1-2	.	13	TGCAGCGTTGAATTTGGACAGGGTTTAGGCTACACCTTC	CSVEFGQGLGYTF
TRBV11-1	.	TRBJ2-7	.	15	TGTGCCAGCACTCCTGCAGCCCGGGTCAGCTACGAGCAGTACTTC	CASTPAARVSYEQYF
TRBV29-1	.	TRBJ2-7	many	12	TGCAGCGGCGGACGTACCAGCGACGAGCAGTACTTC	CSGGRTSDEQYF
TRBV24-1	.	TRBJ2-2	.	15	TGTGCCACCAGTGACTACAGTATTCGCACCGGGGAGCTGTTTTTT	CATSDYSIRTGELFF
TRBV15	.	TRBJ1-2	.	13	TGTGCCACCAGCAGAGGGTTGATCTATGGCTACACCTTC	CATSRGLIYGYTF
TRBV25-1	TRBD1	TRBJ1-6	few	16	TGTGCCAGTACCGGGACAGCGAGCTCCTATAATTCACCCCTCCACTTT	CASTGTASSYNSPLHF
TRBV7-3	.	TRBJ2-5	many	14	TGTGCCAGCAGCTTCGGGGGCGGGAGAGAGACCCAGTACTTC	CASSFGGGRETQYF
TRBV7-8	.	TRBJ1-2	few	15	TGTGCCAGCAGCCCCCGGGACGGAGCCTACTATGGCTACACCTTC	CASSPRDGAYYGYTF
TRBV25-1	.	TRBJ1-2	.	13	TGCGCCAGCAGTGACGGTCAGATGTATGGCTACACCTTC	CASSDGQMYGYTF
TRBV7-8	TRBD1	TRBJ1-1	many	15	TGTGCCAGCAGCTGGGCACAGGGGCTTAACACTGAAGCTTTCTTT	CASSWAQGLNTEAFF
TRBV20-1	.	TRBJ2-7	.	14	TGCAGTGCGCCCATTAGAAGCTCTCCCTACGAGCAGTACTTC	CSAPIRSSPYEQYF
TRBV20-1	.	TRBJ2-2	.	14	TGCAGTGCGACAACGGGGGTGAACACCGGGGAGCTGTTTTTT	CSATTGVNTGELFF
TRBV10-3	.	TRBJ2-7	.	11	TGTGCCATCAATATACAGTACGAGCAGTACTTC	CAINIQYEQYF
TRBV25-1	.	TRBJ2-2	few	17	TGTGCCAGCAGCCAGGAGAATCCCAGCGGTGACACCGGGGAGCTGTTTTTT	CASSQENPSGDTGELFF
TRBV2	.	TRBJ2-5	many	11	TGTGCTAGGAAGGACGCGGAGACCCAGTACTTC	CARKDAETQYF
TRBV29-1	.	TRBJ2-3	.	14	TGCAGCGTTGAAATCAGCCAGGGCTCAGATACGCAGTATTTT	CSVEISQGSDTQYF
TRBV9	.	TRBJ2-7	few	16	TGTGCCAGCAGCGATAGACCCGGTGACAATCGCTACGAGCAGTACTTC	CASSDRPGDNRYEQYF
TRBV15	.	TRBJ2-5	many	12	TGTGCCACCAGCAGAGTGGATGGGACCCAGTACTTC	CATSRVDGTQYF
TRBV7-9	.	TRBJ2-2	once	13	TGTGCCTGCAGTTACCGGTCATCCGGGGAGCTGTTTTTT	CACSYRSSGELFF
TRBV7-6	.	TRBJ2-5	.	16	TGTGCCAGCACTAGACCGAGCCTTGGAGGTGGAGAGACCCGGTACTTC	CASTRPSLGGGETRYF